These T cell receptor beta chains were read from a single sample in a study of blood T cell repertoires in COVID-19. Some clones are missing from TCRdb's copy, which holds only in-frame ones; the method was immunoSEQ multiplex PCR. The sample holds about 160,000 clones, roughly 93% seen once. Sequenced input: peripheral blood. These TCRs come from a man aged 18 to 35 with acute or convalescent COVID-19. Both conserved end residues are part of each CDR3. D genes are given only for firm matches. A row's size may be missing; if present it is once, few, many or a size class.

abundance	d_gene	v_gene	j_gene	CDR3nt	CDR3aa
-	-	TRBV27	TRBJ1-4	TGTGCCAGCGGCCCTGAAATCGGCAGGGTTAATGAAAAACTGTTTTTT	CASGPEIGRVNEKLFF
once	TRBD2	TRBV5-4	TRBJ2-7	TGTGCCAGCAGCATCGGGACTAGCGCCCAATACGAGCAGTACTTC	CASSIGTSAQYEQYF
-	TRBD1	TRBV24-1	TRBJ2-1	TGTGCCACCAGTGCTGGTCAGGGGGCCTACAATGAGCAGTTCTTC	CATSAGQGAYNEQFF
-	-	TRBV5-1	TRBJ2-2	TGCGCCAGCAGCTTGCGTCCAGAGAACACCGGGGAGCTGTTTTTT	CASSLRPENTGELFF
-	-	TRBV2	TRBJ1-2	TGTGCCAGCCCGGAGAGGGCCCACTATGGCTACACCTTC	CASPERAHYGYTF
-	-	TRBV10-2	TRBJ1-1	TGCGCCAGCAGTGAACGTGGCTGGGGGGAAAGTGAAGCTTTCTTT	CASSERGWGESEAFF
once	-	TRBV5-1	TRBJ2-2	TGCGCCAGCAGCTTGGGGCCCAACCAAGGGGACACCGGGGAGCTGTTTTTT	CASSLGPNQGDTGELFF
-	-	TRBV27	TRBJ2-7	TGTGCCAGTAAAGACAGGAGCTCCTACGAGCAGTACTTC	CASKDRSSYEQYF
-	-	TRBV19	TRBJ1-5	TGTGCCAGTAGTATTTCAGGGGCTCAGCCCCAGCATTTT	CASSISGAQPQHF
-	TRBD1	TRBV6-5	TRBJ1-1	TGTGCCAGCAGCCGCGGGACAGGGGGGGACACTGAAGCTTTCTTT	CASSRGTGGDTEAFF
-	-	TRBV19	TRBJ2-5	TGTGCCAGTAGTATAGGCATGGGGGCGGTTGGGACCCAGTACTTC	CASSIGMGAVGTQYF
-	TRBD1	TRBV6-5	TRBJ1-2	TGTGCCAGCAGTTACCTGCAGGGGGTTGGCTACACCTTC	CASSYLQGVGYTF
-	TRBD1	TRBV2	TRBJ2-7	TGTGCCAGCAGTGAAAGGACAGGGACGGGCTCCTACGAGCAGTACTTC	CASSERTGTGSYEQYF
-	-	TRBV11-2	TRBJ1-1	TGTGCCAGCAGCTTAAAGGGTACAGGTGAAGCTTTCTTT	CASSLKGTGEAFF
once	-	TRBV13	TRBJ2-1	TGTGCCAGCAGCTTAAACTCGGAGACAGTCAATGAGCAGTTCTTC	CASSLNSETVNEQFF
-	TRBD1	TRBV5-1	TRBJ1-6	TGCGCCAGCAGCTTGGGACAGGGTTCACCCCTCCACTTT	CASSLGQGSPLHF
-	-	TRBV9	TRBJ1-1	TGTGCCAGCAGCGTAGTAGTTGAAGCTTTCTTT	CASSVVVEAFF
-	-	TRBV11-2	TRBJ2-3	TGTGCCAGCAGTCGAAGGACAGACGGGGATACGCAGTATTTT	CASSRRTDGDTQYF
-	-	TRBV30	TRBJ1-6	TGTGCCTACCAACAAACCGGGACTTTGAATTCACCCCTCCACTTT	CAYQQTGTLNSPLHF
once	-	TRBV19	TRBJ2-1	TGTGCCAGTAGTATTAGAGGGTACAATGAGCAGTTCTTC	CASSIRGYNEQFF
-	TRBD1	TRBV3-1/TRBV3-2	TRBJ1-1	TGTGCCAGCAGCCGGCATCAGGGGGCGGCGAACACTGAAGCTTTCTTT	CASSRHQGAANTEAFF